This T cell receptor beta chain was sequenced for a study of tumor T cells in aggressive B-cell lymphoma. This table comes from immunoSEQ multiplex PCR, and its TCRdb copy is limited to in-frame clones, with some not included. The sample holds fewer than 2,500 clones, approximately 86% seen once. The CDR3 is made up of 15 amino acids. With V trimmed by 4 bases and J by 5 bases, 9 bases remained unmatched. Germline V gene sequence: CDR1 MNHNS, CDR2 SASEGT. The clonotype was recovered from an adult with diffuse large B cell lymphoma. This chain joins TRBV6-1 and TRBJ2-5; 8 nucleotides agree with TRBD1. Sequenced: tumor tissue. The CDR3 DNA sequence: TGTGCCAGCAGTGCCGCCCGGACAGGGCGGGAGACCCAGTACTTC. Protein: CASSAARTGRETQYF.